The next 18 T cell receptor beta chains were all read from a single sample in a study of identical twins. TCRdb called the 5' RACE reads again in MiXCR, with one record for every CDR3 protein. The sample has some 600,000 distinct CDR3 sequences; about 7% are singletons. These same records also appear under a second study, on yellow fever vaccine responses in identical twins.

The sequencing input was PBMCs. Source of these receptors: a woman aged 18 to 35 in good health.

In its sample, this clonotype was seen a few times. The CDR3 DNA sequence: TGCAGTGCTTACGATCCAGCGGGAAAGGTGGATACGCAGTATTTT. Translation gives CSAYDPAGKVDTQYF. The V call is TRBV20-1, the J call TRBJ2-3; 7 bases align to TRBD2. Germline V gene data show CDR1 as DFQATT and CDR2 as SNEGSKA (reference sequence). There are 15 residues in the CDR3. V lost 5 bases and J lost 6; bases outside the gene matches: 14.

Of note for this clonotype: This clone may be a read error of a much larger clone one base away. The V call is TRBV12-3 or TRBV12-4, the J call TRBJ1-6; D unclear. The CDR3 has 12 amino acids. The CDR3 spells CVSSLPNSPLHF. In DNA, the CDR3 is TGTGTCAGCAGTCTCCCCAATTCACCCCTCCACTTT.

This clonotype was counted at least ten times. The chain links TRBV3-1 to TRBJ1-5; D is uncertain. This CDR3 has 13 residues. V shed 5 bases and J shed 6 bases, with 11 bases lying between them. The germline V gene has CDR1 LGHDT and CDR2 YNNKEL (reference sequence). The CDR3 reads CASSFGRGQPQHF. The CDR3 DNA sequence: TGTGCCAGCAGCTTCGGACGTGGTCAGCCCCAGCATTTT.

The J gene is TRBJ2-3, the V gene TRBV14, with D possibly TRBD1 on 6 matching bases. The CDR3 is 16 residues long. CDR1 is SGHDN, CDR2 FVKESK, per germline. V was cut by 1 base and J by 4 bases, with 15 bases left in between. CDR3 coding DNA: TGTGCCAGCAGCCAAGGTTGGGACACAGTTCCAGATACGCAGTATTTT. Protein product: CASSQGWDTVPDTQYF.

Ten or more counts support this clonotype. The J gene is TRBJ1-4, the V gene TRBV5-1; 7 bases agree with TRBD1. The CDR3 extends over 16 amino acids. Looked up from germline, CDR1 is SGHRS and CDR2 is YFSETQ. The V gene end was trimmed by 3 bases and the J gene end by 5 bases; junction bases not matched to a gene: 10. The CDR3 region is CASSWGDREMNEKLFF. CDR3 bases: TGCGCCAGCAGCTGGGGAGACAGGGAGATGAATGAAAAACTGTTTTTT.

This clonotype came up many times. The rearrangement links TRBV10-3 to TRBJ2-4, with D uncertain. Germline loops: CDR1 ENHRY, CDR2 SYGVKD. The CDR3 consists of 13 residues. V lost 4 bases and J 8 bases, leaving 12 bases between the germline ends. The DNA for the CDR3 is TGTGCCATCAGTGCTAGGGTTTCGGACATTCAGTACTTC. Translated, it gives CAISARVSDIQYF.

This clonotype came up many times. V usage is TRBV20-1 and J usage is TRBJ2-7; D may be TRBD2 (6 bases). The germline V and J ends were trimmed by 6 bases and 1 base, with 16 bases remaining between them. This CDR3 region has 14 residues. Per germline, CDR1 DFQATT and CDR2 SNEGSKA (reference sequence). CDR3 DNA: TGCAGTGCCGTAAGGAGGGTCTGGTCCTACGAGCAGTACGTC. This encodes CSAVRRVWSYEQYV.

A few counts support this clonotype. The V and J genes are TRBV28 and TRBJ1-5; D may be TRBD1 (5 bases). In germline, CDR1 is MDHEN, CDR2 SYDVKM. Trimming pared 10 bases from V and 4 bases from J, leaving 11 bases between. The CDR3 is 12 amino acids. The chain's CDR3 is CAIEAGNQPQHF. As DNA, the CDR3 is TGTGCCATCGAGGCAGGGAATCAGCCCCAGCATTTT.

The chain is built from TRBV7-7 and TRBJ2-7, with TRBD1 as a possible D gene (5 bases). The V end lost 6 bases, the J end lost 0 bases, and 18 bases lay between the germline ends. The germline V gene has CDR1 SSHAT and CDR2 FNYEAQ (reference sequence). The CDR3 spans 16 residues. The DNA of the CDR3 is TGTGCCAGCAGAGAAAAGGGTGATCAGGGCTCCTACGAGCAGTACTTC. It encodes CASREKGDQGSYEQYF.

At least ten counts were recorded for this clonotype. This chain connects TRBV5-1 to TRBJ1-1, with D tentatively TRBD1 (6 bases). The CDR3 is made up of 17 amino acids. V was shortened by 2 bases and J by 1 base, with 18 bases between the two germline ends. From germline, CDR1 is SGHRS and CDR2 YFSETQ. This chain's CDR3 is CASSFGAGGPTNTEAFF. In DNA form, the CDR3 reads TGCGCCAGCAGCTTTGGGGCCGGGGGGCCTACGAACACTGAAGCTTTCTTT. Full variable domain (missing parts from reference TRBV5-1 and TRBJ1-1): KAGVTQTPRYLIKTRGQQVTLSCSPISGHRSVSWYQQTPGQGLQFLFEYFSETQRNKGNFPGRFSGRQFSNSRSEMNVSTLELGDSALYLCASSFGAGGPTNTEAFFGQGTRLTVV.

This clonotype was detected a few times. The rearrangement joins TRBV24-1 to TRBJ2-1; the D gene is possibly TRBD2 (6 bases). Germline-derived CDR1 and CDR2 are KGHDR and SFDVKD. The CDR3 runs 15 residues. The V end lost 1 base, the J end lost 6 bases, and 12 bases lay between the germline ends. Written as DNA, the CDR3 is TGTGCCACCAGTGATTTCGAGGGCGGGGCCAATGAGCAGTTCTTC. This encodes CATSDFEGGANEQFF.

This clonotype was recorded many times. The gene calls are TRBV25-1 and TRBJ2-7; TRBD1 or TRBD2 may be the D gene (5 bases each). CDR1 and CDR2 (germline): MGHDK, SYGVNS. The CDR3 length is 13 residues. The V gene lost 0 bases and the J gene lost 6 bases, with 9 bases spanning the gap. The DNA of the CDR3 is TGTGCCAGCAGTGAATATCGAGGGGCCGAGCAGTACGTC. As protein: CASSEYRGAEQYV.

The chain joins TRBV28 to TRBJ2-2; D gene uncertain. There are 14 residues in the CDR3. The germline V and J ends were trimmed by 7 bases and 4 bases, with 13 bases remaining between them. The germline CDR1 and CDR2 sequences are MDHEN and SYDVKM. The CDR3 is CASTSVDGTGELFF. The DNA of the CDR3 is TGTGCCAGCACCTCGGTGGACGGCACCGGGGAGCTGTTTTTT.

The chain employs TRBV21-1 and TRBJ2-1; TRBD2, as called in the table, went unchecked against the DNA. TRBV21-1 is marked as a pseudogene. The CDR3 totals 17 residues. The CDR3 protein is CASSKEWRGRVGDEQFF. The DNA for the CDR3 is TGTGCCAGCAGCAAAGAATGGCGCGGCAGGGTCGGGGATGAGCAGTTCTTC.

This clonotype was detected only a few times. V gene TRBV28 combines with J gene TRBJ2-3, with 7 bases identical to TRBD2. Per the germline V gene, CDR1 is MDHEN and CDR2 is SYDVKM. This CDR3 spans 14 amino acids. V trimming: 3 bases; J trimming: 5 bases; junction bases outside the gene matches: 5. In DNA form, the CDR3 reads TGTGCCAGCAGTTTCGCGGGAGAGGGAGATACGCAGTATTTT. This gives the protein CASSFAGEGDTQYF.

This clonotype turned up a few times. The V gene is TRBV20-1, the J gene TRBJ1-4; unclear D gene. With 4 bases removed from V and 2 bases from J, the gap between germline ends came to 20 bases. Germline V gives CDR1 DFQATT, CDR2 SNEGSKA (reference sequence). This CDR3 contains 17 residues. CDR3 nucleotides: TGCAGTGCTACGAGGCAGCTTGGGATTTCGACTAATGAAAAACTGTTTTTT. As protein: CSATRQLGISTNEKLFF.

The chain has TRBV5-6 and TRBJ2-3; 13 bases fit TRBD2. Germline CDR1 and CDR2: SGHDT and YYEEEE. With 4 bases clipped from V and 5 bases from J, the junction kept 10 bases outside the gene matches. This CDR3 is built from 17 residues. CDR3 in DNA: TGTGCCAGCAGCAAAACCGGGACTAGCGGGGCCGGAGATACGCAGTATTTT. This translates into CASSKTGTSGAGDTQYF.

V gene TRBV28 combines with J gene TRBJ2-3; 13 positions match TRBD2. Unmatched junction bases numbered 10, after V lost 6 bases and J lost 10 bases. CDR1 MDHEN and CDR2 SYDVKM come from the germline V gene. This CDR3 has 15 residues. The DNA for the CDR3 is TGTGCCAGCAGCTCTACTAGCGGGAGGGCCGGAGCGCAGTATTTT. As protein: CASSSTSGRAGAQYF.